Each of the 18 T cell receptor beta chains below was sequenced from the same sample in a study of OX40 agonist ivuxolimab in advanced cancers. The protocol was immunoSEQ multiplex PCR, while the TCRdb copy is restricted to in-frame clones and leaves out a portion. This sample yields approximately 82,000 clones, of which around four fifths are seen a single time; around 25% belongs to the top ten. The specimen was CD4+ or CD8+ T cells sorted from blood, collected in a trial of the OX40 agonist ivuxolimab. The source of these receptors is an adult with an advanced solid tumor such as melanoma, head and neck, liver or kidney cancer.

The CDR3 sequence: CASSTDRINQPQHF. The CDR3 region has the DNA TGTGCCAGTAGTACGGACAGGATCAATCAGCCCCAGCATTTT. The V and J genes are TRBV19 and TRBJ1-5; 7 positions agree with TRBD1. CDR1 LNHDA and CDR2 SQIVND come from the germline V gene (reference sequence). This CDR3 has 14 residues. The J segment lost 3 bases and the V segment lost 4 bases, leaving 3 bases of the junction unmatched.

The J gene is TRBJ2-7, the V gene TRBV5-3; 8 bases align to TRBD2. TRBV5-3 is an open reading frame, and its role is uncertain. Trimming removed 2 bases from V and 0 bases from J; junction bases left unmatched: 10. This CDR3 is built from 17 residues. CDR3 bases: TGTGCCAGAAGCTTAGGTGCCTTGGCGGGGGGCTCCTACGAGCAGTACTTC. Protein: CARSLGALAGGSYEQYF.

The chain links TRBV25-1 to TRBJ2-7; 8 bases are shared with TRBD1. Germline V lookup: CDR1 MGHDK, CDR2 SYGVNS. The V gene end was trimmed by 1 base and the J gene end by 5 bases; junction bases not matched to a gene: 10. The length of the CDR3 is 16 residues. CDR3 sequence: CASSESMVQGGDEQYF. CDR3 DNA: TGTGCCAGCAGTGAATCTATGGTACAGGGGGGCGACGAGCAGTACTTC.

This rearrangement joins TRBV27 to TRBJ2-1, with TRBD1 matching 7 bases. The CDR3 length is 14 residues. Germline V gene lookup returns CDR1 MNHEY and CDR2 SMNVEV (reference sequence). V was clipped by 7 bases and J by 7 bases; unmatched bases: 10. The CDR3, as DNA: TGTGCCAGCACCCCGGACAGGTCAGGAAATGAGCAGTTCTTC. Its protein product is CASTPDRSGNEQFF.

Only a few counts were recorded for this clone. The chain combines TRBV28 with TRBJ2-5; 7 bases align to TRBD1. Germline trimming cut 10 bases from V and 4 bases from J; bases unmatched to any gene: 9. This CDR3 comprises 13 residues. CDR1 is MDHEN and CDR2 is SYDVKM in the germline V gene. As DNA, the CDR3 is TGTGCCATTCTACTCCGGGACAGAGAGACCCAGTACTTC. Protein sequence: CAILLRDRETQYF.

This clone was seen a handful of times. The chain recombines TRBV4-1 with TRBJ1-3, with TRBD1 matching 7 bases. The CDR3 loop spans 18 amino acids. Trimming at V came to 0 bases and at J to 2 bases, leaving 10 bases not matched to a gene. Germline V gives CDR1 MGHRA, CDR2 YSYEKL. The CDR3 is CASSQDSGGNTPGNTIYF. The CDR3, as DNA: TGCGCCAGCAGCCAAGATTCAGGGGGAAATACTCCTGGAAACACCATATATTTT.

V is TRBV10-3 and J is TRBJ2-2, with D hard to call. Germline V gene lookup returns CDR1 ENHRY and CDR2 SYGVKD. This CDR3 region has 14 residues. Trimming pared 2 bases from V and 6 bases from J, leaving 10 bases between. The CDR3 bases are TGTGCCATCAGTGAGGGTAGGAAATCCGGGGAGCTGTTTTTT. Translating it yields CAISEGRKSGELFF.

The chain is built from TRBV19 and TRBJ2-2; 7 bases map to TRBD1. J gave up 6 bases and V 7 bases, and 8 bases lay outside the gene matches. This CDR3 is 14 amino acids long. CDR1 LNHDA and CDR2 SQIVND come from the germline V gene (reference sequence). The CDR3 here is CASTGQGVSGELFF. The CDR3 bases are TGTGCCAGTACTGGTCAGGGGGTGTCCGGGGAGCTGTTTTTT.

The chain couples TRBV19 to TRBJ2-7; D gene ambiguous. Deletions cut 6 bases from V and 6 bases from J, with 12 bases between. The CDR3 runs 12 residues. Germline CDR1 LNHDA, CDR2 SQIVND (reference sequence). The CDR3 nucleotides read TGTGCCAGTAGCCCGGCCACTGGCGAGCAGTACTTC. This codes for CASSPATGEQYF.

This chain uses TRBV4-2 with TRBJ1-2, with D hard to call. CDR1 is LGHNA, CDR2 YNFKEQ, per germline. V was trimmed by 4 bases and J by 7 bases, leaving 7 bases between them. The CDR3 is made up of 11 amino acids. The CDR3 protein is CASSLNRGYTF. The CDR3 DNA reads TGTGCCAGCAGCCTCAATCGTGGCTACACCTTC.

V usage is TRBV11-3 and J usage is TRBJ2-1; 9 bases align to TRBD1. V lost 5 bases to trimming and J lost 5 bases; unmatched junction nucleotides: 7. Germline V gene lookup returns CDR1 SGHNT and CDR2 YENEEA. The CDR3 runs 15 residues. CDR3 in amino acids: CASSPSGTGHNEQFF. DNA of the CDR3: TGTGCCAGCAGCCCATCCGGGACAGGGCACAATGAGCAGTTCTTC.

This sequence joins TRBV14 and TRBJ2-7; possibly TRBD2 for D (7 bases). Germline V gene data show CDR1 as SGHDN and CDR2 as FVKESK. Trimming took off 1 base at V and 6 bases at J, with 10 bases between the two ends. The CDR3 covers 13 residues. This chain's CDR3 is CASSQARGGEQYF. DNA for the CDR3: TGTGCCAGCAGCCAAGCGAGGGGGGGCGAGCAGTACTTC.

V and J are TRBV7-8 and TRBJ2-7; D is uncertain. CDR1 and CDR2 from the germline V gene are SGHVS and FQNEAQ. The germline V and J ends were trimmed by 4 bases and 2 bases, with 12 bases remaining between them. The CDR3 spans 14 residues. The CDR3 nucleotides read TGTGCCAGCAGCTACCGAAGGTTAGCCTACGAGCAGTACTTC. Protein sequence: CASSYRRLAYEQYF.

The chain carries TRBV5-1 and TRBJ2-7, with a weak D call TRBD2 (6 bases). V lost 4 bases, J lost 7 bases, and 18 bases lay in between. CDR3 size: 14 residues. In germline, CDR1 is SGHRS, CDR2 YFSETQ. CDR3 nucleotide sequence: TGCGCCAGCAGCACCGCCCCCGGGGGTAATGAGCAGTACTTC. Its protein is CASSTAPGGNEQYF.

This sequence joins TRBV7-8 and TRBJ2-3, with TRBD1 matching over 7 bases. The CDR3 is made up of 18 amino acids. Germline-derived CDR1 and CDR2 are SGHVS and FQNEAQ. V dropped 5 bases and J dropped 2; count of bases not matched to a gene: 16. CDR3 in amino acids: CASSPFPTTGPLTDTQYF. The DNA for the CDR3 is TGTGCCAGCAGCCCCTTTCCCACGACAGGGCCCCTCACAGATACGCAGTATTTT.

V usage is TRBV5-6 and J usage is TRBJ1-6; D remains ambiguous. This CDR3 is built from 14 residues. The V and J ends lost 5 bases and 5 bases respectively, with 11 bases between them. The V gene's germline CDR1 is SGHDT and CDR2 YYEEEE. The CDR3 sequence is CASSPGPNNSPLHF. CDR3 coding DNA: TGTGCCAGCAGTCCGGGCCCCAATAATTCACCCCTCCACTTT.

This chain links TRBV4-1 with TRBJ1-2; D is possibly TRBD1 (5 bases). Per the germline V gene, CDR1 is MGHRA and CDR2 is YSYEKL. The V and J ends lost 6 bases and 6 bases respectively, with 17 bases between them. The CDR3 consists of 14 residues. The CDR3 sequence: CASRFGAARNGYTF. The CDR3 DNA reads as TGCGCCAGCAGATTCGGGGCCGCGAGGAATGGCTACACCTTC.

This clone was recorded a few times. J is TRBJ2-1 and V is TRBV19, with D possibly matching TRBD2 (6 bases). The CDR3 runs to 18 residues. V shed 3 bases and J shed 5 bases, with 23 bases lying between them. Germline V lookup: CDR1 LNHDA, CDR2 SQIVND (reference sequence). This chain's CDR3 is CASSMSRMLALANNEQFF. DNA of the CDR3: TGTGCCAGTAGTATGTCGAGGATGTTGGCCCTAGCGAACAATGAGCAGTTCTTC.